This T cell receptor (beta chain) was recorded in a study of T cells in Graves' hyperthyroidism and ophthalmopathy. The study's findings and limits: Among clonotypes expanded in thyroid above 0.001, most were also found in blood. Ophthalmopathy was separated from stable hyperthyroidism by a 13 V-J model.

Those patients with uncontrolled infection, other autoimmune disease, pregnancy or lactation were excluded. Amplification targeted TCR beta CDR3 regions from RNA transcripts. Primed by the HTBI set, a first-round RT-PCR was run on the TCR CDR3. TCRdb re-called the multiplex PCR reads with MiXCR, one entry per CDR3 protein. The sample lists more than 300,000 distinct CDR3 sequences; roughly an eighth were seen once. This CDR3 comprises 14 residues. Germline values: CDR1 LGHDT, CDR2 YNNKEL (reference sequence). V shed 4 bases and J 3 bases; nucleotides not matched to a gene: 4. This clonotype was seen at least ten times. Its antigen is still unknown.

Sequencing was performed on blood. This receptor was identified in a woman aged 18-29 years with Graves' hyperthyroidism. V gene TRBV3-1 combines with J gene TRBJ1-1; 8 bases fit TRBD1. The CDR3 DNA is TGTGCCAGCAGCCGCGGACAGGGCGACACTGAAGCTTTCTTT. This gives the protein CASSRGQGDTEAFF.